This is a list of T cell receptor beta chains from one sample in a study of CD8 T cells in ankylosing spondylitis. TCRdb reprocessed the 5' RACE reads with MiXCR, giving one entry per CDR3 protein. Altogether around 340,000 distinct CDR3 sequences are present, roughly 14% being singletons, with the ten largest covering roughly 1.1%. Sample: blood, either unsorted or a sorted T cell fraction (not recorded which). The receptors come from a male donor with ankylosing spondylitis or in good health (not recorded which). Each CDR3 is given with its conserved first and last residue. Each record gives: D gene, V gene, J gene, clone size, CDR3 protein, CDR3 DNA. D genes are given only for firm matches. Clone size, where shown, is once, few, many, or a class for clones that have expanded.

d_gene: TRBD1
v_gene: TRBV6-1
j_gene: TRBJ1-2
abundance: -
CDR3aa: CASSRTGTIDGYTF
CDR3nt: TGTGCCAGCAGTCGGACAGGGACGATTGATGGCTACACCTTC

d_gene: -
v_gene: TRBV20-1
j_gene: TRBJ2-2
abundance: -
CDR3aa: CSARGKQAENTGELFF
CDR3nt: TGCAGTGCTAGAGGGAAACAGGCAGAGAACACCGGGGAGCTGTTTTTT

d_gene: -
v_gene: TRBV6-1
j_gene: TRBJ2-7
abundance: few
CDR3aa: CASRQTGSTYEQYF
CDR3nt: TGTGCCAGCAGACAAACAGGGTCAACCTACGAGCAGTACTTC

d_gene: TRBD1
v_gene: TRBV30
j_gene: TRBJ2-3
abundance: -
CDR3aa: CAWSPGQGASGTDTQYF
CDR3nt: TGTGCCTGGAGCCCGGGACAGGGGGCTTCGGGGACAGATACGCAGTATTTT

d_gene: -
v_gene: TRBV3-1
j_gene: TRBJ1-4
abundance: -
CDR3aa: CASSQQGFHEKLFF
CDR3nt: TGTGCCAGCAGTCAACAGGGATTTCATGAAAAACTGTTTTTT

d_gene: -
v_gene: TRBV7-9
j_gene: TRBJ1-3
abundance: once
CDR3aa: CASSTISGNTIYF
CDR3nt: TGTGCCAGCAGCACGATCTCTGGAAACACCATATATTTT

d_gene: TRBD1
v_gene: TRBV12-3/TRBV12-4
j_gene: TRBJ1-6
abundance: few
CDR3aa: CASTRDRENSPLHF
CDR3nt: TGTGCCAGCACCCGGGACAGGGAGAATTCACCCCTCCACTTT

d_gene: -
v_gene: TRBV4-2
j_gene: TRBJ1-2
abundance: few
CDR3aa: CASSQVNSGYTF
CDR3nt: TGTGCCAGCAGCCAAGTCAATAGTGGCTACACCTTC

d_gene: -
v_gene: TRBV2
j_gene: TRBJ2-7
abundance: -
CDR3aa: CASSEPEAYEQYF
CDR3nt: TGTGCCAGCAGTGAACCGGAAGCCTACGAGCAGTACTTC

d_gene: TRBD2
v_gene: TRBV5-1
j_gene: TRBJ2-1
abundance: -
CDR3aa: CASSFASGGAGEQFF
CDR3nt: TGCGCCAGCAGCTTCGCTAGCGGGGGGGCCGGTGAGCAGTTCTTC

d_gene: TRBD2
v_gene: TRBV12-3/TRBV12-4
j_gene: TRBJ2-4
abundance: few
CDR3aa: CASSARGGRNIQYF
CDR3nt: TGTGCCAGCAGTGCGCGGGGGGGCCGGAACATTCAGTACTTC

d_gene: TRBD1
v_gene: TRBV12-3/TRBV12-4
j_gene: TRBJ1-3
abundance: few
CDR3aa: CASSGTGVSGNTIYF
CDR3nt: TGTGCCAGCAGTGGGACAGGGGTCTCTGGAAACACCATATATTTT

d_gene: -
v_gene: TRBV12-3/TRBV12-4
j_gene: TRBJ1-1
abundance: few
CDR3aa: CASSLDPRRGTEAFF
CDR3nt: TGTGCCAGCAGTTTAGACCCAAGGAGAGGCACTGAAGCTTTCTTT

d_gene: TRBD1
v_gene: TRBV12-5
j_gene: TRBJ1-2
abundance: -
CDR3aa: CASGSGQEHTF
CDR3nt: TGTGCTAGTGGTTCAGGACAGGAACACACCTTC

d_gene: -
v_gene: TRBV5-4
j_gene: TRBJ1-2
abundance: -
CDR3aa: CASSLAGGEGGYTF
CDR3nt: TGTGCCAGCAGCTTGGCCGGAGGGGAGGGTGGCTACACCTTC

d_gene: -
v_gene: TRBV7-2
j_gene: TRBJ1-2
abundance: many
CDR3aa: CASSLENSYGYTF
CDR3nt: TGTGCCAGCAGCTTAGAGAATTCCTATGGCTACACCTTC

d_gene: -
v_gene: TRBV12-3/TRBV12-4
j_gene: TRBJ2-3
abundance: -
CDR3aa: CASRSTVSTDTQYF
CDR3nt: TGTGCCAGCAGGTCGACTGTTAGCACAGATACGCAGTATTTT

d_gene: -
v_gene: TRBV4-1
j_gene: TRBJ2-7
abundance: -
CDR3aa: CASSQETHYEQYF
CDR3nt: TGCGCCAGCAGCCAAGAAACACACTACGAGCAGTACTTC

d_gene: TRBD1
v_gene: TRBV12-3/TRBV12-4
j_gene: TRBJ1-2
abundance: many
CDR3aa: CASSLRPRQGNGYTF
CDR3nt: TGTGCCAGCAGTTTACGGCCGAGACAGGGGAATGGCTACACCTTC

d_gene: -
v_gene: TRBV4-1
j_gene: TRBJ2-5
abundance: -
CDR3aa: CASSQDGELGQETQYF
CDR3nt: TGCGCCAGCAGCCAAGATGGGGAGCTCGGACAAGAGACCCAGTACTTC

d_gene: -
v_gene: TRBV27
j_gene: TRBJ2-2
abundance: -
CDR3aa: CASSSTPRHRELFF
CDR3nt: TGTGCCAGCAGTTCCACCCCACGGCACCGAGAGCTGTTTTTT

d_gene: -
v_gene: TRBV6-5
j_gene: TRBJ1-2
abundance: many
CDR3aa: CASSYFGPDQASNYGYTF
CDR3nt: TGTGCCAGCAGTTACTTCGGGCCTGACCAGGCCTCTAACTATGGCTACACCTTC

d_gene: TRBD2
v_gene: TRBV5-1
j_gene: TRBJ2-1
abundance: few
CDR3aa: CASSLVAGGPYEQFF
CDR3nt: TGCGCCAGCAGCTTAGTAGCGGGAGGGCCCTATGAGCAGTTCTTC

d_gene: TRBD2
v_gene: TRBV6-2/TRBV6-3
j_gene: TRBJ2-1
abundance: many
CDR3aa: CASSYSRASGGSRTTYNEQFF
CDR3nt: TGTGCCAGCAGTTACTCGCGGGCTAGCGGGGGGTCGAGAACCACCTACAATGAGCAGTTCTTC

d_gene: -
v_gene: TRBV5-1
j_gene: TRBJ2-3
abundance: -
CDR3aa: CASSLGVVAAPSQYF
CDR3nt: TGCGCCAGCAGCTTGGGCGTAGTTGCGGCCCCATCGCAGTATTTT

d_gene: -
v_gene: TRBV2
j_gene: TRBJ2-2
abundance: -
CDR3aa: CASSEGVISTGELFF
CDR3nt: TGTGCCAGCAGTGAGGGGGTAATAAGCACCGGGGAGCTGTTTTTT

d_gene: -
v_gene: TRBV10-3
j_gene: TRBJ1-1
abundance: few
CDR3aa: CANQPGGTHPEGNTEAFF
CDR3nt: TGTGCCAACCAACCGGGGGGGACCCACCCCGAAGGGAACACTGAAGCTTTCTTT

d_gene: -
v_gene: TRBV6-2/TRBV6-3
j_gene: TRBJ1-1
abundance: few
CDR3aa: CASSPGSPEAFF
CDR3nt: TGTGCCAGCAGCCCAGGGAGCCCTGAAGCTTTCTTT

d_gene: TRBD2
v_gene: TRBV12-5
j_gene: TRBJ2-2
abundance: few
CDR3aa: CASGPGLAGGKTGELFF
CDR3nt: TGTGCTAGTGGTCCTGGACTAGCGGGGGGTAAAACCGGGGAGCTGTTTTTT

d_gene: -
v_gene: TRBV4-1
j_gene: TRBJ1-5
abundance: -
CDR3aa: CASSQVWEREGQPQHF
CDR3nt: TGCGCCAGCAGCCAAGTGTGGGAGAGGGAGGGTCAGCCCCAGCATTTT

d_gene: TRBD2
v_gene: TRBV29-1
j_gene: TRBJ2-4
abundance: -
CDR3aa: CSVGVPRTSGFLAKNIQYF
CDR3nt: TGCAGCGTTGGTGTTCCGCGGACTAGCGGATTCTTAGCCAAAAACATTCAGTACTTC

d_gene: TRBD1
v_gene: TRBV7-2
j_gene: TRBJ2-2
abundance: few
CDR3aa: CASSLADRAGELFF
CDR3nt: TGTGCCAGCAGCTTAGCTGACAGGGCCGGGGAGCTGTTTTTT

d_gene: -
v_gene: TRBV12-3/TRBV12-4
j_gene: TRBJ2-5
abundance: few
CDR3aa: CASSGTARKETQYF
CDR3nt: TGTGCCAGCAGCGGGACCGCGAGAAAAGAGACCCAGTACTTC

d_gene: TRBD2
v_gene: TRBV10-3
j_gene: TRBJ2-7
abundance: many
CDR3aa: CAISDMGTSGYEQYF
CDR3nt: TGTGCCATCAGTGATATGGGGACTAGCGGGTACGAGCAGTACTTC

d_gene: -
v_gene: TRBV5-1
j_gene: TRBJ1-1
abundance: few
CDR3aa: CASSLAQGGGTEAFF
CDR3nt: TGCGCCAGCAGCTTGGCCCAGGGAGGGGGCACTGAAGCTTTCTTT

d_gene: TRBD2
v_gene: TRBV29-1
j_gene: TRBJ2-2
abundance: few
CDR3aa: CSVRLAGTGELFF
CDR3nt: TGCAGCGTGCGGCTAGCGGGGACCGGGGAGCTGTTTTTT

d_gene: TRBD2
v_gene: TRBV5-1
j_gene: TRBJ2-2
abundance: few
CDR3aa: CASSLVGPAGGGTGELFF
CDR3nt: TGCGCCAGCAGCTTGGTTGGTCCGGCGGGAGGAGGCACCGGGGAGCTGTTTTTT

d_gene: TRBD1
v_gene: TRBV5-1
j_gene: TRBJ1-1
abundance: -
CDR3aa: CASSWGQGAEAFF
CDR3nt: TGCGCCAGCAGCTGGGGACAGGGGGCGGAGGCTTTCTTT